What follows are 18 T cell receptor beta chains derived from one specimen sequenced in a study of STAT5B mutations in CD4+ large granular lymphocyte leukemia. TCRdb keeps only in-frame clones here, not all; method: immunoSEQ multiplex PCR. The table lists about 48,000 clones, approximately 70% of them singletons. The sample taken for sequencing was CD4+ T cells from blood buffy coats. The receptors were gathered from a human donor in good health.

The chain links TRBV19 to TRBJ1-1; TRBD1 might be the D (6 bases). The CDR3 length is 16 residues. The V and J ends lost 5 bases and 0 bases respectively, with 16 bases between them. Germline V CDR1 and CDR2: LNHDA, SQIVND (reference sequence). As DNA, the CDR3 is TGTGCCAGTAGTCCTAACAGGGTAGCGATGAACACTGAAGCTTTCTTT. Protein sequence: CASSPNRVAMNTEAFF.

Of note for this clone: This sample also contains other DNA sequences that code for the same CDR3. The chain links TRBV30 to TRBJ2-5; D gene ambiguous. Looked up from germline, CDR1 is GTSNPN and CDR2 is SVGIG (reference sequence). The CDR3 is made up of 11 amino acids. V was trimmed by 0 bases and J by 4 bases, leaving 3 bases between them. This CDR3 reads CAWSVAETQYF. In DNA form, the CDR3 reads TGTGCCTGGAGTGTAGCAGAGACCCAGTACTTC.

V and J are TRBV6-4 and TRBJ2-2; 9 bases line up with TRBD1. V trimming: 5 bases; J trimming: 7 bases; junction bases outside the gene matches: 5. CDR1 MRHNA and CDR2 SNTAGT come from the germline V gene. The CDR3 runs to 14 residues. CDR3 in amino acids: CASSPGQGVGELFF. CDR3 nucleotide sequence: TGTGCCAGCAGTCCGGGACAGGGCGTCGGGGAGCTGTTTTTT.

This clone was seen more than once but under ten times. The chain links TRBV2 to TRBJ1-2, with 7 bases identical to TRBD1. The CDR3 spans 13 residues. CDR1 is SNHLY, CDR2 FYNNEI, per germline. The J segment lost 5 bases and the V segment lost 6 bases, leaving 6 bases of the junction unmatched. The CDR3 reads CASSDPTGYGYTF. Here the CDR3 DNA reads TGTGCCAGCAGCGACCCGACAGGGTATGGCTACACCTTC.

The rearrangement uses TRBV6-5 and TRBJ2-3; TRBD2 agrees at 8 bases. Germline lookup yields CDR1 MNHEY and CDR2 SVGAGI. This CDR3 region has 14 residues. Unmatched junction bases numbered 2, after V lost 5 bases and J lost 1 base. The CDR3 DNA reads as TGTGCCAGCAGTCCACTAGCGGGCACAGATACGCAGTATTTT. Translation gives CASSPLAGTDTQYF.

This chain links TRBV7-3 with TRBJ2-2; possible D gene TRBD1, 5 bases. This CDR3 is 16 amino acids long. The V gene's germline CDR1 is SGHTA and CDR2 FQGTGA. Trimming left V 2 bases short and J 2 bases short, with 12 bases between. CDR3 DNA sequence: TGTGCCAGCAGCTTAGGTGGGGCCCCCAACACCGGGGAGCTGTTTTTT. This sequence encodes CASSLGGAPNTGELFF.

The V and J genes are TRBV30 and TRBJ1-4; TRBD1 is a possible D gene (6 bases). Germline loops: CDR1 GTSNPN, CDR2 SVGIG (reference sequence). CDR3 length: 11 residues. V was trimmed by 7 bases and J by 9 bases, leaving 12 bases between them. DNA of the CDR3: TGTGCCTCGACCCAGGGGCAAAAACTGTTTTTT. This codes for CASTQGQKLFF.

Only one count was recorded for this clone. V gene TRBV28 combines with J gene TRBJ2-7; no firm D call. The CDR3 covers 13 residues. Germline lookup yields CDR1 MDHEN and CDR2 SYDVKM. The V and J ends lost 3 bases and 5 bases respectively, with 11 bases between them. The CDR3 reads CASSFGLTHEQYF. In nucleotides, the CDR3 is TGTGCCAGCAGTTTCGGGCTTACCCACGAGCAGTACTTC.

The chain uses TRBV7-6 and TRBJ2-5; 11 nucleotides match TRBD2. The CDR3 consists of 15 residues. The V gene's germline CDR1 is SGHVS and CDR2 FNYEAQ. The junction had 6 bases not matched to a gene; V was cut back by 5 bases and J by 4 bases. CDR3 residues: CASSVLGTSGETQYF. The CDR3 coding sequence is TGTGCCAGCAGCGTCCTCGGGACTAGCGGAGAGACCCAGTACTTC.

The CDR3 sequence: CASSKGLGYNEQFF. CDR3 in DNA: TGTGCCAGCAGTAAGGGACTAGGGTACAATGAGCAGTTCTTC. The V call is TRBV2, the J call TRBJ2-1, with 8 bases fitting TRBD2. This CDR3 contains 14 residues. V was pared by 5 bases and J by 4 bases, with 4 bases of the junction left unmatched. CDR1 SNHLY and CDR2 FYNNEI come from the germline V gene.

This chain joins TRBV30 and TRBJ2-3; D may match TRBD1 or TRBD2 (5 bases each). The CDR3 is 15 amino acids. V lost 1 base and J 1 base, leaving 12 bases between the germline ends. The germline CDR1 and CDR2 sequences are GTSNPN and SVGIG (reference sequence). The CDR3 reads CAWSGDAEGTDTQYF. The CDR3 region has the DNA TGTGCCTGGAGTGGGGACGCAGAGGGCACAGATACGCAGTATTTT.

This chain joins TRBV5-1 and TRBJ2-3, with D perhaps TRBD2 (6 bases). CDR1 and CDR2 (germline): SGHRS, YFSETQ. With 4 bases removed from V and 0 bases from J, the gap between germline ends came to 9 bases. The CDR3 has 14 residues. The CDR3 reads CASSPGTSTDTQYF. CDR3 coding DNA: TGCGCCAGCAGCCCCGGGACTAGCACAGATACGCAGTATTTT.

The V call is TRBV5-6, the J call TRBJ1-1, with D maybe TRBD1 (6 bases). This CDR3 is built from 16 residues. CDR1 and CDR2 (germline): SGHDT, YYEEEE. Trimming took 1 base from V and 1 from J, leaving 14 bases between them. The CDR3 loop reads CASSLWRGGSNTEAFF. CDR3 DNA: TGTGCCAGCAGCTTGTGGAGGGGGGGGTCGAACACTGAAGCTTTCTTT. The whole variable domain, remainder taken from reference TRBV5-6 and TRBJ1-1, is DAGVTQSPTHLIKTRGQQVTLRCSPKSGHDTVSWYQQALGQGPQFIFQYYEEEERQRGNFPDRFSGHQFPNYSSELNVNALLLGDSALYLCASSLWRGGSNTEAFFGQGTRLTVV.

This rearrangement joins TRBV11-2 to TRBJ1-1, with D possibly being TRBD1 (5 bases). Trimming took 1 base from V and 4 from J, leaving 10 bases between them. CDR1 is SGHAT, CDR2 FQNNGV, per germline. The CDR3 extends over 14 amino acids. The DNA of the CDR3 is TGTGCCAGCAGCTTAGGCGGGAGGGGCACTGAAGCTTTCTTT. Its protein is CASSLGGRGTEAFF.

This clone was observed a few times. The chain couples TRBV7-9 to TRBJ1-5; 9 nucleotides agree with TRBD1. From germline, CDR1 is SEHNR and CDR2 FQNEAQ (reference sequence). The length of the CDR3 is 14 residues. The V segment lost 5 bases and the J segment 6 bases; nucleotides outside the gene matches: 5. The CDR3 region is CASSRGQGFQPQHF. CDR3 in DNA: TGTGCCAGCAGCCGCGGACAGGGGTTTCAGCCCCAGCATTTT.

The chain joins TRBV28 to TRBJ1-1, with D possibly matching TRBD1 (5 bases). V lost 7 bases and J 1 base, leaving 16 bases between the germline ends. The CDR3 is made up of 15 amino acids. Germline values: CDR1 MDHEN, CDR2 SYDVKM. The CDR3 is CASTTPGGSNTEAFF. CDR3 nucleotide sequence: TGTGCCAGCACGACCCCGGGGGGTTCGAACACTGAAGCTTTCTTT. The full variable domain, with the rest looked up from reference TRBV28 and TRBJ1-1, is DVKVTQSSRYLVKRTGEKVFLECVQDMDHENMFWYRQDPGLGLRLIYFSYDVKMKEKGDIPEGYSVSREKKERFSLILESASTNQTSMYLCASTTPGGSNTEAFFGQGTRLTVV.

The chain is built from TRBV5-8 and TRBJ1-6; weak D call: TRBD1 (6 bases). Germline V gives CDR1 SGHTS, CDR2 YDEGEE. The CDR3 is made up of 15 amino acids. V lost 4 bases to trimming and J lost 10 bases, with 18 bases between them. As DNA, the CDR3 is TGTGCCAGCAGCAGGCGGATACAGGGAGGGTCACCCCTCCACTTT. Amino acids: CASSRRIQGGSPLHF.

The CDR3 DNA follows: TGTGCCAGCAGTTACAAGGAGGGGAGCCGGGACACCATATATTTT. This translates into CASSYKEGSRDTIYF. The chain joins TRBV6-6 to TRBJ1-3; perhaps TRBD1 as D (5 bases). The V and J ends lost 2 bases and 8 bases respectively, with 16 bases between them. Germline V CDR1 and CDR2: MNHNY, SVGAGI (reference sequence). The CDR3 has 15 amino acids.